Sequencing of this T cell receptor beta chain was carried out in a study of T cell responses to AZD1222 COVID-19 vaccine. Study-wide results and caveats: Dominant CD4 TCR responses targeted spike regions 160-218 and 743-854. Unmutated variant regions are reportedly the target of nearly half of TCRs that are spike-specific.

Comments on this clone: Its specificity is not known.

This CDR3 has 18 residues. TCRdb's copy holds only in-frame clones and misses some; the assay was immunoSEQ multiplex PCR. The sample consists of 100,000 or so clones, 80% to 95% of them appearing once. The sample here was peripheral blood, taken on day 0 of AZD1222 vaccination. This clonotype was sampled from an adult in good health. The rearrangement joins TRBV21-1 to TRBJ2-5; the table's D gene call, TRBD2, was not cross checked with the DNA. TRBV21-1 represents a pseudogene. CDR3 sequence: CASSIRVTGTSGQETQYF. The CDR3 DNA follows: TGTGCCAGCAGCATCCGAGTTACCGGGACTAGCGGTCAAGAGACCCAGTACTTC.